The rows below give T cell receptor beta chains drawn from one sample of a study of T cells in Graves' hyperthyroidism and ophthalmopathy. TCRdb recomputed calls from the multiplex PCR reads with MiXCR, one row per CDR3 protein. The sample has roughly 740,000 distinct CDR3 sequences; over 15% are singletons. Sequencing was carried out using blood. The receptors were sampled from a man between 18 and 35 years old with Graves' hyperthyroidism. Each CDR3 is given with its conserved first and last residue. The order of the fields is V gene, D gene, clone size, J gene, CDR3 DNA, CDR3 protein. D genes are given only for firm matches. Clone size is stated in some rows and not others, as once, few, many or a class when expanded.

TRBV28,.,many,TRBJ2-1,TGTGCCAGCAGTTTGGGTATACGGGGGCCTGAACACAATGAGCAGTTCTTC,CASSLGIRGPEHNEQFF
TRBV7-8,.,.,TRBJ2-2,TGTGCCAGCAGCCTCATTACGGGGTACACCGGGGAGCTGTTTTTT,CASSLITGYTGELFF
TRBV6-2/TRBV6-3,TRBD1,many,TRBJ1-5,TGTGCCAGCACGGACAGGGGGCATCAGCCCCAGCATTTT,CASTDRGHQPQHF
TRBV29-1,.,.,TRBJ2-3,TGCAGCGTTGTTTTAGGTAGCGCAGATACGCAGTATTTT,CSVVLGSADTQYF
TRBV28,.,many,TRBJ2-1,TGTGCCAGCAGTTTACTCACCCTCGTGGGCTCCTACAATGAGCAGTTCTTC,CASSLLTLVGSYNEQFF
TRBV28,.,.,TRBJ2-3,TGTGCCACCTATTCCGCCAGGGCCACAGATACGCAGTATTTT,CATYSARATDTQYF
TRBV19,.,.,TRBJ1-5,TGTGCCAGTAGTACGACTGGGAGCATCAATCAGCCCCAGCATTTT,CASSTTGSINQPQHF
TRBV6-1,.,.,TRBJ2-5,TGTGCCAGCGGATTCAACGCAGAGACCCAGTACTTC,CASGFNAETQYF
TRBV7-9,TRBD2,few,TRBJ2-7,TGTGCCAGTAGTTCCCGGACTAGCGGGAGGGATTACGAGCAGTACTTC,CASSSRTSGRDYEQYF
TRBV3-1,.,many,TRBJ2-1,TGTGCCAGCAGCCGAACTGAAGCGAACAATGAACAGTTCTTC,CASSRTEANNEQFF
TRBV18,.,.,TRBJ1-3,TGTGCCAGCTCACCATCGGGTCAGGGTTCTGGAAACACCATATATTTT,CASSPSGQGSGNTIYF
TRBV27,TRBD2,.,TRBJ2-1,TGTGCCAGCAGTTTAGTGGGAGGGCCCTCCTACAATGAGCAGTTCTTC,CASSLVGGPSYNEQFF
TRBV19,.,.,TRBJ2-1,TGTGCCAGTAGTATCCCGGTCACTTTTTCGGGCAATGAGCAGTTCTTC,CASSIPVTFSGNEQFF
TRBV19,.,many,TRBJ2-7,TGTGCCACCGAGGGGGACGGCTACGAGCAGTACTTC,CATEGDGYEQYF
TRBV28,TRBD1,many,TRBJ2-1,TGTGCCAGCAGCAACCATCCGGGACAGGGGTCAGGGGAGCAGTTCTTC,CASSNHPGQGSGEQFF
TRBV28,.,many,TRBJ2-7,TGTGCCAGCACCAGGGGGGTAGAGGTCTACGAGCAGTACTTC,CASTRGVEVYEQYF
TRBV7-9,TRBD1,.,TRBJ1-2,TGTGCCAGCAGCCCGACAGGGGGCAATTGGAACTATGGCTACACCTTC,CASSPTGGNWNYGYTF
TRBV10-3,.,.,TRBJ2-7,TGTGCCATCAGTTTGGGGGGTACCTCCTACGAGCAGTACTTC,CAISLGGTSYEQYF
TRBV3-1,.,many,TRBJ2-5,TGTGCCAGCAGCCAAGATGGTAGCCGGGAGACCCAGTACTTC,CASSQDGSRETQYF
TRBV19,.,.,TRBJ1-2,TGTGCCAGTAGCCACAAGAACTATGGCTACACCTTC,CASSHKNYGYTF
TRBV19,TRBD1,.,TRBJ1-2,TGTGCCAGTAGGGGGACAGGGTTCGTCTATGGCTACACCTTC,CASRGTGFVYGYTF
TRBV27,TRBD1,few,TRBJ2-1,TGTGCCAGCACCCACGGACAGGGGGAGTACAATGAGCAGTTCTTC,CASTHGQGEYNEQFF
TRBV29-1,TRBD2,few,TRBJ2-7,TGCAGCGTTGATGGACTAGCGGGAGGGCCAGGCGAGCAGTACTTC,CSVDGLAGGPGEQYF
TRBV28,.,few,TRBJ2-1,TGTGCCAGCAGTTTACCCGTCGGGCAGTTCTTC,CASSLPVGQFF
TRBV20-1,TRBD2,few,TRBJ2-3,TGCAGTATTCCTCGGGGAGCGGGAGGTAAAGATACGCAGTATTTT,CSIPRGAGGKDTQYF
TRBV10-3,TRBD1,.,TRBJ2-3,TGTGCCATCAGTTCTCCGGGACAGGGCACAGATACGCAGTATTTT,CAISSPGQGTDTQYF
TRBV20-1,.,few,TRBJ1-5,TGCAGTGCCGAGGCGACACTACCTGCCCTTTTCAATCAGCCCCAGCATTTT,CSAEATLPALFNQPQHF
TRBV14,.,.,TRBJ2-1,TGTGCCAGCAGCCAAAATCCAGGGGGGCCGGAGCAGTTCTTC,CASSQNPGGPEQFF
TRBV7-8,TRBD2,many,TRBJ2-5,TGTGCCAGCAGCTTACTATCTAGCGGGAGAGGGGAGACCCAGTACTTC,CASSLLSSGRGETQYF